The 19 T cell receptor beta chains given below trace back to one sample, sequenced in a study of beta chain features in type 1 diabetes. Every bit of the isolated RNA underwent reverse transcription, so sequencing read expressed TCRB transcripts. Some clones are missing from TCRdb's copy, which holds only in-frame ones; the method was immunoSEQ multiplex PCR. The sample shows 200,000 to 250,000 clones, roughly 11% of them seen only once. Sequenced: central memory CD4+ T cells from blood. The receptors come from a young man in good health.

In its sample, this clone was seen a few times. V is TRBV15 and J is TRBJ2-7; possibly TRBD2 for D (5 bases). The CDR3 sequence is 14 residues long. Trimming cost V 1 base and J 3 bases, with 10 bases left between them. CDR1 is LNHNV, CDR2 YYDKDF, per germline (reference sequence). The CDR3 sequence is CATSRGGDGYEQYF. The CDR3 DNA sequence: TGTGCCACCAGCAGAGGGGGAGACGGCTACGAGCAGTACTTC.

This clone was counted between two and nine times. The V gene is TRBV7-6, the J gene TRBJ1-3, with D possibly TRBD1 on 5 matching bases. V was trimmed by 3 bases and J by 0 bases, leaving 12 bases between them. CDR1 is SGHVS, CDR2 FNYEAQ, per germline. CDR3 length: 16 amino acids. The DNA of the CDR3 is TGTGCCAGCAGCTTGAGGACACGGAGCTCTGGAAACACCATATATTTT. Amino acids: CASSLRTRSSGNTIYF.

This clone was seen a few times. V gene TRBV29-1 combines with J gene TRBJ1-2; TRBD1 matches 8 bases. Trimming took 7 bases from V and 2 from J; bases not matched to a gene: 6. The CDR3 runs 13 residues. Germline CDR1 is SQVTM and CDR2 is ANQGSEA. The CDR3: CSADRGGNYGYTF. The CDR3 DNA reads TGCAGCGCTGACAGGGGCGGAAACTATGGCTACACCTTC.

This chain connects TRBV7-2 to TRBJ2-3; D tentatively reads TRBD1 or TRBD2 (6 bases each). The CDR3 loop spans 15 amino acids. The germline V gene encodes CDR1 SGHTA and CDR2 FQGNSA. The germline V and J ends were trimmed by 3 bases and 3 bases, with 13 bases remaining between them. CDR3 protein: CASSFYGGVTDTQYF. As DNA, the CDR3 is TGTGCCAGCAGCTTTTACGGGGGCGTAACAGATACGCAGTATTTT.

The chain carries TRBV11-1 and TRBJ2-7, with TRBD1 matching over 10 bases. The CDR3 has 13 residues. Germline V gene lookup returns CDR1 SGHAT and CDR2 FQDESV (reference sequence). Trimming at V came to 5 bases and at J to 8 bases, leaving 6 bases not matched to a gene. The CDR3 DNA follows: TGTGCCAGCAGCCGTGACAGGGGGCGTAAGCAGTACTTC. This encodes CASSRDRGRKQYF.

This clone was recorded many times. The gene calls are TRBV29-1 and TRBJ2-1, with D unresolved. The CDR3 loop spans 14 amino acids. CDR1 and CDR2 (germline): SQVTM, ANQGSEA. Trimming stripped 6 bases from V and 0 bases from J, with 12 bases between. This CDR3 reads CSVEVRSSYNEQFF. The CDR3 region has the DNA TGCAGCGTCGAGGTTAGGAGCTCCTACAATGAGCAGTTCTTC.

This clone was seen only a few times. The chain has TRBV6-6 and TRBJ2-1, with 7 bases aligning to TRBD2. The CDR3 has 12 amino acids. J lost 9 bases, V lost 1 base, and 0 bases had no gene match. Germline values: CDR1 MNHNY, CDR2 SVGAGI (reference sequence). The CDR3 coding sequence is TGTGCCAGCAGTTACTGGGGGGGTGAGCAGTTCTTC. Protein product: CASSYWGGEQFF.

The table lists this clone with a few counts. This sequence joins TRBV4-2 and TRBJ2-4; 9 bases agree with TRBD1. The germline gives CDR1 LGHNA, CDR2 YNFKEQ. The CDR3 is made up of 13 amino acids. V shed 4 bases, J shed 8 bases, and the junction held 3 bases outside the gene matches. The CDR3 sequence is CASSRDRDDIQYF. In DNA, the CDR3 is TGTGCCAGCAGCCGGGACAGGGATGACATTCAGTACTTC.

The sample holds a few counts of this clone. V is TRBV7-7 and J is TRBJ2-3, with TRBD2 matching 10 bases. This CDR3 is 16 amino acids long. Germline assignment: CDR1 SSHAT and CDR2 FNYEAQ (reference sequence). The V and J ends lost 5 bases and 1 base, in that order; junction bases with no gene match: 6. The CDR3 nucleotides read TGTGCCAGCAGCACCGTAGCGGGAGGAGGCACAGATACGCAGTATTTT. Translated, it gives CASSTVAGGGTDTQYF.

This clone occurred many times. This chain joins TRBV7-2 and TRBJ2-2, with D unclear. The CDR3 is 13 residues long. Germline lookup yields CDR1 SGHTA and CDR2 FQGNSA. Trimming left V 1 base short and J 4 bases short, with 4 bases between. The CDR3 region has the DNA TGTGCCAGCAGCTTAGAACTCACCGGGGAGCTGTTTTTT. Translating gives CASSLELTGELFF. Together with reference TRBV7-2 and TRBJ2-2, the CDR3 gives the full variable domain: GAGVSQSPSNKVTEKGKDVELRCDPISGHTALYWYRQSLGQGLEFLIYFQGNSAPDKSGLPSDRFSAERTGGSVSTLTIQRTQQEDSAVYLCASSLELTGELFFGEGSRLTVL.

This rearrangement joins TRBV30 to TRBJ2-1; perhaps TRBD2 as D (5 bases). Germline CDR1 GTSNPN, CDR2 SVGIG (reference sequence). The V and J ends lost 0 bases and 9 bases respectively, with 12 bases between them. The length of the CDR3 is 13 residues. The CDR3 DNA reads as TGTGCCTGGAGTGTAGTGTCGGGATCTGAGCAGTTCTTC. This translates into CAWSVVSGSEQFF.

Many counts were recorded for this clone. CDR3 loop: CASSVGTGSYNEQFF. The CDR3 coding sequence is TGTGCCAGCAGCGTCGGGACGGGTTCCTACAATGAGCAGTTCTTC. This chain uses TRBV11-1 with TRBJ2-1; D could derive from TRBD1 or TRBD2 (5 bases each). Trimming stripped 5 bases from V and 1 base from J, with 12 bases between. CDR1 and CDR2 from the germline V gene are SGHAT and FQDESV (reference sequence). The CDR3 totals 15 residues. Supplemented by reference TRBV11-1 and TRBJ2-1, the full variable domain reads EAEVAQSPRYKITEKSQAVAFWCDPISGHATLYWYRQILGQGPELLVQFQDESVVDDSQLPKDRFSAERLKGVDSTLKIQPAELGDSAMYLCASSVGTGSYNEQFFGPGTRLTVL.

This clone occurred many times. The chain couples TRBV29-1 to TRBJ2-1, with 8 bases matching TRBD2. This CDR3 comprises 14 residues. Germline V CDR1 and CDR2: SQVTM, ANQGSEA. V shed 6 bases and J 1 base; nucleotides not matched to a gene: 5. CDR3 nucleotides: TGCAGCGTAAGACAGCGGGGGTCCTACAATGAGCAGTTCTTC. The encoded protein is CSVRQRGSYNEQFF.

The V and J genes are TRBV9 and TRBJ2-7; the D gene is possibly TRBD1 (7 bases). CDR1 is SGDLS and CDR2 is YYNGEE in the germline V gene. The CDR3 consists of 15 residues. V gave up 3 bases and J gave up 1 base, with 14 bases separating them. CDR3 amino acids: CASSAQGGPSYEQYF. In DNA form, the CDR3 reads TGTGCCAGCAGCGCCCAGGGGGGTCCTTCCTACGAGCAGTACTTC.

V and J are TRBV7-9 and TRBJ2-7; D uncertain. In germline, CDR1 is SEHNR, CDR2 FQNEAQ (reference sequence). Trimming removed 5 bases at V and 0 bases at J, with 11 bases between. The CDR3 loop spans 14 amino acids. CDR3 coding DNA: TGTGCCAGCAGCCCCCGAGAGAGCTCCTACGAGCAGTACTTC. Amino acid sequence: CASSPRESSYEQYF.

In regard to this clone: In the same sample, other DNA sequences code for this CDR3. The V and J genes are TRBV7-9 and TRBJ2-7; D assignment may be TRBD1 or TRBD2 (5 bases each). Trimming cost V 2 bases and J 2 bases, with 10 bases left between them. This CDR3 has 14 amino acids. CDR1 is SEHNR, CDR2 FQNEAQ, per germline (reference sequence). The CDR3 DNA reads TGTGCCAGCAGCTTACGGGACGGACCCTACGAGCAGTACTTC. Its protein is CASSLRDGPYEQYF.

This clone showed up just a few times. The V gene is TRBV18, the J gene TRBJ2-1, with TRBD1 matching over 10 bases. CDR3 length: 15 amino acids. V was clipped by 0 bases and J by 8 bases; unmatched bases: 4. The germline V gene encodes CDR1 KGHSH and CDR2 LQKENI. As DNA, the CDR3 is TGTGCCAGCTCACCACCCGGACAGGGGGTTTATGAGCAGTTCTTC. This sequence encodes CASSPPGQGVYEQFF.

A few counts support this clone. V gene TRBV29-1 combines with J gene TRBJ2-5; D is possibly TRBD1 (6 bases). The CDR3 totals 12 residues. The germline V gene has CDR1 SQVTM and CDR2 ANQGSEA. With 4 bases removed from V and 7 bases from J, the gap between germline ends came to 13 bases. The CDR3 loop is CSVGDTWGTQYF. Written as DNA, the CDR3 is TGCAGCGTTGGGGACACATGGGGGACCCAGTACTTC.

There are a few counts of this clone. The rearrangement links TRBV7-2 to TRBJ1-5; D ambiguous. The CDR3 sequence is 15 residues long. Trimming stripped 1 base from V and 0 bases from J, with 7 bases between. Germline V gene lookup returns CDR1 SGHTA and CDR2 FQGNSA. CDR3 residues: CASSLGGNSNQPQHF. Written as DNA, the CDR3 is TGTGCCAGCAGCTTAGGAGGAAATAGCAATCAGCCCCAGCATTTT. Based on the CDR3 plus reference TRBV7-2 and TRBJ1-5, the full variable domain is GAGVSQSPSNKVTEKGKDVELRCDPISGHTALYWYRQSLGQGLEFLIYFQGNSAPDKSGLPSDRFSAERTGGSVSTLTIQRTQQEDSAVYLCASSLGGNSNQPQHFGDGTRLSIL.